Sequencing of this TCR beta chain was carried out in a study of shared clonotypes between healthy human individuals. Findings and limits, study-wide: Of the naive CD4 clonotypes, about 5% were shared across a few donors.

About this clone itself: What it binds is not known.

The CDR3 contains 15 residues. V lost 4 bases and J 5 bases, leaving 19 bases between the germline ends. Germline V gives CDR1 SGDLS, CDR2 YYNGEE. The method was immunoSEQ multiplex PCR; TCRdb's version includes in-frame clones alone and lacks a portion of them. In the table there are about 530,000 clones, 96% of which are singletons. The chain joins TRBV9 to TRBJ2-7, with unresolved D. Sequencing input: naive CD4+ T cells sorted from blood. Subset noted: CD45RA+ positively selected. The TCR comes from a young woman in good health. The CDR3 loop reads CASSTSMDPLHEQYF. In nucleotides, the CDR3 is TGTGCCAGCAGCACCTCTATGGACCCCCTCCACGAGCAGTACTTC.